These 22 T cell receptor beta chains share one sample of origin, sequenced in a study of blood T cell repertoires in COVID-19. Repertoires were generated with immunoSEQ multiplex PCR, while TCRdb's copy carries only in-frame clones and drops some. This repertoire shows some 40,000 clones, roughly 80% found once; its top ten account for around a fifth. Material for sequencing was peripheral blood. These receptor sequences come from a man between 65 and 79 years old with acute or convalescent COVID-19.

The rearrangement joins TRBV5-1 to TRBJ1-2; D remains ambiguous. The germline V gene has CDR1 SGHRS and CDR2 YFSETQ. V was shortened by 1 base and J by 4 bases, with 11 bases between the two germline ends. The CDR3 is 14 amino acids. The CDR3 here is CASSLQAGSYGYTF. CDR3 bases: TGCGCCAGCAGCTTGCAGGCGGGGTCCTATGGCTACACCTTC.

By share of the sample, this clone is hyperexpanded. This chain joins TRBV6-5 and TRBJ2-7, with a possible D match to TRBD1 (5 bases). The CDR3 runs to 14 residues. Per the germline V gene, CDR1 is MNHEY and CDR2 is SVGAGI. V was cut by 7 bases and J by 1 base, with 14 bases left in between. CDR3 DNA: TGTGCCAGCACCGAAGGGGCATATTCCTACGAGCAGTACTTC. This gives the protein CASTEGAYSYEQYF.

The chain links TRBV9 to TRBJ1-2, with 9 bases lining up with TRBD1. Looked up from germline, CDR1 is SGDLS and CDR2 is YYNGEE. This CDR3 has 14 amino acids. J lost 6 bases, V lost 0 bases, and 3 bases had no gene match. The CDR3 region has the DNA TGTGCCAGCAGCGTAGCCGGACAGGGGAATGGCTACACCTTC. This sequence encodes CASSVAGQGNGYTF.

This clone was picked up one time. This chain joins TRBV18 and TRBJ1-1; D not certain. V lost 6 bases to trimming and J lost 5 bases, with 16 bases between them. The CDR3 length is 14 residues. CDR1 and CDR2 (germline): KGHSH, LQKENI. CDR3 sequence: CASSPNGMGTEAFF. CDR3 nucleotides: TGTGCCAGCTCGCCGAACGGGATGGGTACTGAAGCTTTCTTT.

The gene calls are TRBV5-1 and TRBJ2-3; maybe TRBD2 (5 bases). Germline V gene lookup returns CDR1 SGHRS and CDR2 YFSETQ. The CDR3 has 16 amino acids. The V gene lost 4 bases and the J gene lost 4 bases, with 19 bases spanning the gap. The CDR3 region is CASSTGSSHGADTQYF. The CDR3 coding sequence is TGCGCCAGCAGCACGGGGAGCTCTCACGGAGCAGATACGCAGTATTTT.

V and J are TRBV7-2 and TRBJ2-7; D is possibly TRBD2 (5 bases). Trimming left V 4 bases short and J 2 bases short, with 15 bases between. CDR3 length: 15 residues. CDR1 is SGHTA, CDR2 FQGNSA, per germline. The DNA for the CDR3 is TGTGCCAGCAGCTCAGGACCGCTAGCCACCTACGAGCAGTACTTC. Translating it yields CASSSGPLATYEQYF.

The table lists this clone with a count of one. The chain has TRBV6-5 and TRBJ1-2; 9 bases match TRBD1. V shed 7 bases, J shed 3 bases, and the junction held 9 bases outside the gene matches. The length of the CDR3 is 15 residues. Germline lookup yields CDR1 MNHEY and CDR2 SVGAGI. The CDR3 DNA is TGTGCCAGCACACCTACCCGGACAGGGGACTATGGCTACACCTTC. The encoded protein is CASTPTRTGDYGYTF.

The rearrangement links TRBV27 to TRBJ1-3; TRBD1 aligns across 8 bases. With 4 bases clipped from V and 7 bases from J, the junction kept 6 bases outside the gene matches. The CDR3 length is 14 residues. Germline V gene sequence: CDR1 MNHEY, CDR2 SMNVEV (reference sequence). CDR3 protein: CASSYDRGSNTIYF. The CDR3 DNA reads as TGTGCCAGCAGTTATGACAGGGGTAGTAACACCATATATTTT.

This clone was counted once. The genes are TRBV7-2 and TRBJ2-2; D not certain. Germline lookup yields CDR1 SGHTA and CDR2 FQGNSA. The V gene lost 5 bases and the J gene lost 4 bases, with 8 bases spanning the gap. The CDR3 loop spans 13 amino acids. The CDR3 DNA is TGTGCCAGCAGCCCCCGAGGCACCGGGGAGCTGTTTTTT. Translated, it gives CASSPRGTGELFF.

The V and J genes are TRBV19 and TRBJ2-7; maybe TRBD1 (5 bases). The V end was cut by 1 base, the J end by 1 base, with 8 bases between. Per the germline V gene, CDR1 is LNHDA and CDR2 is SQIVND (reference sequence). The CDR3 loop spans 14 amino acids. The CDR3 nucleotides read TGTGCCAGTAGTATAGCCTCAGGGTCCTACGAGCAGTACTTC. It yields the protein CASSIASGSYEQYF. The full variable domain, completed using reference TRBV19 and TRBJ2-7, is DGGITQSPKYLFRKEGQNVTLSCEQNLNHDAMYWYRQDPGQGLRLIYYSQIVNDFQKGDIAEGYSVSREKKESFPLTVTSAQKNPTAFYLCASSIASGSYEQYFGPGTRLTVT.

The gene calls are TRBV2 and TRBJ2-7; 9 positions agree with TRBD2. J lost 2 bases, V lost 11 bases, and 7 bases had no gene match. The CDR3 loop spans 13 amino acids. Looked up from germline, CDR1 is SNHLY and CDR2 is FYNNEI. CDR3 nucleotide sequence: TGTGCCTGCGGGACTAGCATTACCTACGAGCAGTACTTC. Translated: CACGTSITYEQYF.

This clone came up once. The chain employs TRBV27 and TRBJ1-1, with TRBD1 matching 11 bases. Germline CDR1 is MNHEY and CDR2 is SMNVEV (reference sequence). Germline trimming cut 5 bases from V and 5 bases from J; bases unmatched to any gene: 7. The CDR3 length is 15 residues. The CDR3: CASSPLGQGATEAFF. In DNA form, the CDR3 reads TGTGCCAGCAGTCCCCTCGGACAGGGGGCAACTGAAGCTTTCTTT.

The J gene is TRBJ1-2, the V gene TRBV12-3 or TRBV12-4; D is perhaps TRBD1 (5 bases). This CDR3 is 13 amino acids long. Trimming removed 5 bases at V and 4 bases at J, with 11 bases between. CDR3 protein: CASSKTESYGYTF. CDR3 bases: TGTGCCAGCAGTAAGACAGAGTCCTATGGCTACACCTTC.

The V gene is TRBV5-1, the J gene TRBJ2-7; 7 positions match TRBD1. Germline CDR1 and CDR2: SGHRS and YFSETQ. The CDR3 has 14 amino acids. Trimming at V came to 0 bases and at J to 6 bases, leaving 6 bases not matched to a gene. CDR3 sequence reads: CASSLGYRGGEQYF. The CDR3 nucleotides are TGCGCCAGCAGCTTGGGGTACAGGGGTGGCGAGCAGTACTTC. Full variable domain (rest looked up from reference TRBV5-1 and TRBJ2-7): KAGVTQTPRYLIKTRGQQVTLSCSPISGHRSVSWYQQTPGQGLQFLFEYFSETQRNKGNFPGRFSGRQFSNSRSEMNVSTLELGDSALYLCASSLGYRGGEQYFGPGTRLTVT.

The chain is built from TRBV7-2 and TRBJ2-5, with D hard to call. Trimming cost V 5 bases and J 5 bases, with 12 bases left between them. The CDR3 is 13 amino acids. Germline V gives CDR1 SGHTA, CDR2 FQGNSA. The CDR3 region has the DNA TGTGCCAGCAGCGAATCTAGAATCGAGACCCAGTACTTC. It is translated as CASSESRIETQYF.

In its sample, this clone was seen a few times. The J gene is TRBJ1-2, the V gene TRBV7-2; D call uncertain. The CDR3 totals 13 residues. V was trimmed by 5 bases and J by 8 bases, leaving 15 bases between them. Germline V lookup: CDR1 SGHTA, CDR2 FQGNSA. The CDR3 DNA reads TGTGCCAGCAGCCCCTATGATGTGAGGGGCTACACCTTC. This gives the protein CASSPYDVRGYTF.

This sequence joins TRBV6-1 and TRBJ2-3; 9 bases match TRBD1. V trimming: 1 base; J trimming: 6 bases; junction bases outside the gene matches: 5. The CDR3 extends over 15 amino acids. Germline V gives CDR1 MNHNS, CDR2 SASEGT. CDR3: CASSEVQGAGDTQYF. DNA of the CDR3: TGTGCCAGCAGTGAAGTACAGGGGGCCGGGGATACGCAGTATTTT.

This clone was counted a single time. This sequence joins TRBV19 and TRBJ1-1; D call uncertain. The V end lost 4 bases, the J end lost 8 bases, and 11 bases lay between the germline ends. The CDR3 is made up of 12 amino acids. The V gene's germline CDR1 is LNHDA and CDR2 SQIVND (reference sequence). CDR3 nucleotide sequence: TGTGCCAGTAGTACTTCCGCGCAAGAAGCTTTCTTT. This sequence encodes CASSTSAQEAFF.

The CDR3 nucleotides are TGTGCCACCAGCAGAGAAAGCGACGGATCCTACGAGCAGTACTTC. This translates into CATSRESDGSYEQYF. V gene TRBV15 combines with J gene TRBJ2-7; D ambiguous. Germline CDR1 is LNHNV and CDR2 is YYDKDF (reference sequence). Trimming took off 0 bases at V and 1 base at J, with 10 bases between the two ends. This CDR3 has 15 amino acids.

This clone was observed a single time. The chain uses TRBV19 and TRBJ1-6; perhaps TRBD1 as D (5 bases). Trimming cost V 5 bases and J 7 bases, with 12 bases left between them. Looked up from germline, CDR1 is LNHDA and CDR2 is SQIVND (reference sequence). This CDR3 has 14 amino acids. DNA for the CDR3: TGTGCCAGTAGTCAGGGATTTGGGAATTCACCCCTCCACTTT. Translation: CASSQGFGNSPLHF.

This clone was seen a handful of times. V usage is TRBV7-8 and J usage is TRBJ1-6; possibly TRBD1 for D (5 bases). V was pared by 3 bases and J by 7 bases, with 13 bases between. The CDR3 totals 15 residues. CDR1 is SGHVS and CDR2 is FQNEAQ in the germline V gene. CDR3 in DNA: TGTGCCAGCAGCTTCCCCGGGGGGAGGAATTCACCCCTCCACTTT. It codes for CASSFPGGRNSPLHF.

The rearrangement joins TRBV5-6 to TRBJ1-2; possible D gene TRBD1, 6 bases. Germline lookup yields CDR1 SGHDT and CDR2 YYEEEE. Trimming cost V 2 bases and J 2 bases, with 13 bases left between them. This CDR3 is 15 amino acids long. The CDR3 loop reads CASSFRDTSNYGYTF. In DNA, the CDR3 is TGTGCCAGCAGCTTCCGGGACACATCGAACTATGGCTACACCTTC. The full variable domain, rest sourced from reference TRBV5-6 and TRBJ1-2, is DAGVTQSPTHLIKTRGQQVTLRCSPKSGHDTVSWYQQALGQGPQFIFQYYEEEERQRGNFPDRFSGHQFPNYSSELNVNALLLGDSALYLCASSFRDTSNYGYTFGSGTRLTVV.